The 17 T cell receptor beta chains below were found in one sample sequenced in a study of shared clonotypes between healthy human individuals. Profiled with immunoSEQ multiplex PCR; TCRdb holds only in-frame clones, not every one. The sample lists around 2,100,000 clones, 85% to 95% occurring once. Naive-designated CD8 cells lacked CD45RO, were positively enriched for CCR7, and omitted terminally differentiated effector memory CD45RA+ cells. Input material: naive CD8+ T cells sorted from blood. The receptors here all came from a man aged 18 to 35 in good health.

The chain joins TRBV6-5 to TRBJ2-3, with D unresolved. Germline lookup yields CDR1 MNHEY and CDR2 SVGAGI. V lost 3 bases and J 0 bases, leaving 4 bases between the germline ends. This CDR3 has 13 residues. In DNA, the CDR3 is TGTGCCAGCAGTTATGTCAGCACAGATACGCAGTATTTT. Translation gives CASSYVSTDTQYF.

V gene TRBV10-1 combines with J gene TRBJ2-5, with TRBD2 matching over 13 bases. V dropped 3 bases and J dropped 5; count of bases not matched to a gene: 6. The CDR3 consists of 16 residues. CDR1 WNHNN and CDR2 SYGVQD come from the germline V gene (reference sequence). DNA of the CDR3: TGCGCCAGCAGTGACTCCGGGACTAGCGGGGCCGAGACCCAGTACTTC. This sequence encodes CASSDSGTSGAETQYF.

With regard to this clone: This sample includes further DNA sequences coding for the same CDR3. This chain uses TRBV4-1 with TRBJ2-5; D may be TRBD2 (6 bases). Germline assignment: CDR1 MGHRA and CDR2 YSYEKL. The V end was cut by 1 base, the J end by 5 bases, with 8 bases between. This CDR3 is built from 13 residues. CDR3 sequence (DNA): TGCGCCAGCAGCCAAGCGGGGGTTGAGACCCAGTACTTC. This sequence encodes CASSQAGVETQYF.

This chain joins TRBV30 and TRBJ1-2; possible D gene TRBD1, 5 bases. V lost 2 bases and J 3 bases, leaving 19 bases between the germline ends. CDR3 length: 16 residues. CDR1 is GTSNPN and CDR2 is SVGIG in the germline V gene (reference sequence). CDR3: CAWSRPPRVEDYGYTF. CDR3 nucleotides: TGTGCCTGGAGTAGACCCCCCAGGGTGGAGGACTATGGCTACACCTTC.

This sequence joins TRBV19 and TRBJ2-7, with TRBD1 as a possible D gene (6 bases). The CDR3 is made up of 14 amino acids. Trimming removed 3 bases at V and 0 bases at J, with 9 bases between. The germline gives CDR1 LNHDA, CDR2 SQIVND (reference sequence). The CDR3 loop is CASSIDRSSYEQYF. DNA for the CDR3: TGTGCCAGTAGTATTGACAGGAGCTCCTACGAGCAGTACTTC.

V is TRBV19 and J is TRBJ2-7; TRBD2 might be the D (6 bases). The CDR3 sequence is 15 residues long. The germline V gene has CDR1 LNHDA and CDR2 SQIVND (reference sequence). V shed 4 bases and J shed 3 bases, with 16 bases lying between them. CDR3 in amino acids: CASSTLAAQGYEQYF. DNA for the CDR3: TGTGCCAGTAGTACCTTAGCGGCCCAGGGCTACGAGCAGTACTTC.

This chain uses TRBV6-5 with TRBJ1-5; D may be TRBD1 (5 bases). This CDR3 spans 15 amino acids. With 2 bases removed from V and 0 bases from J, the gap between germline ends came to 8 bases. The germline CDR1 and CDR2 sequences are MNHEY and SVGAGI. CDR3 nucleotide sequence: TGTGCCAGCAGTTACAATAGGGGTAGCAATCAGCCCCAGCATTTT. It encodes CASSYNRGSNQPQHF.

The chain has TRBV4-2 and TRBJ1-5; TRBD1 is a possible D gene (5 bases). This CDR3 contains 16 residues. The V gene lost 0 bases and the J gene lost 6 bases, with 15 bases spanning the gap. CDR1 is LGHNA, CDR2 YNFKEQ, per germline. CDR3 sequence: CASSQDFNGGSQPQHF. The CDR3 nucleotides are TGTGCCAGCAGCCAAGATTTCAACGGGGGTAGTCAGCCCCAGCATTTT.

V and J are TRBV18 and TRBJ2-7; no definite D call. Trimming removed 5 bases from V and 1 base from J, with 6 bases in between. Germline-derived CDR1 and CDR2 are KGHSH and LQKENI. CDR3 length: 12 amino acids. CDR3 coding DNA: TGTGCCAGCTCATATGAGTCCTACGAGCAGTACTTC. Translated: CASSYESYEQYF. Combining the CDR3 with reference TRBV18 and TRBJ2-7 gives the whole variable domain NAGVMQNPRHLVRRRGQEARLRCSPMKGHSHVYWYRQLPEEGLKFMVYLQKENIIDESGMPKERFSAEFPKEGPSILRIQQVVRGDSAAYFCASSYESYEQYFGPGTRLTVT.

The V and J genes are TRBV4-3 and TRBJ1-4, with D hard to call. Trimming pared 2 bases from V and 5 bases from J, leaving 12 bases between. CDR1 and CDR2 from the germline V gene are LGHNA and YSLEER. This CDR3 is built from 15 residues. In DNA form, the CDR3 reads TGCGCCAGCAGCCAACTACAGTCCGGAAATGAAAAACTGTTTTTT. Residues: CASSQLQSGNEKLFF.

CDR3 sequence: CASSWQENNEKLFF. CDR3 coding DNA: TGTGCCAGCAGCTGGCAGGAGAATAATGAAAAACTGTTTTTT. The chain uses TRBV5-6 and TRBJ1-4; D call uncertain. V dropped 3 bases and J dropped 4 bases, with 10 bases sitting between them. This CDR3 has 14 residues. CDR1 SGHDT and CDR2 YYEEEE come from the germline V gene.

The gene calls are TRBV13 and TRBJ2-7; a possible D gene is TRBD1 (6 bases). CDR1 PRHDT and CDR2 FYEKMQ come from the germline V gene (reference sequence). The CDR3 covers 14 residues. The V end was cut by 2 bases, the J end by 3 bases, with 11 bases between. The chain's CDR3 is CASSLQGNFYEQYF. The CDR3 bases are TGTGCCAGCAGCTTACAGGGGAACTTCTACGAGCAGTACTTC.

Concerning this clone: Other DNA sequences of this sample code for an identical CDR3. This chain's CDR3 is CASSLKREGYEQYF. CDR3 DNA: TGTGCCAGCAGTTTAAAGCGGGAGGGCTACGAGCAGTACTTC. The chain has TRBV27 and TRBJ2-7; 10 nucleotides align to TRBD2. Trimming at V came to 2 bases and at J to 3 bases, leaving 1 base not matched to a gene. Germline V gene data show CDR1 as MNHEY and CDR2 as SMNVEV (reference sequence). This CDR3 is built from 14 residues.

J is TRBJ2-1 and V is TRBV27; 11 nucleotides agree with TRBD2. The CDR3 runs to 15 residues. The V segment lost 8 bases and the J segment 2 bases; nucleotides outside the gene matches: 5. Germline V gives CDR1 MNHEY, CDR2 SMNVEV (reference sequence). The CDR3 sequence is CASRLAGPPYNEQFF. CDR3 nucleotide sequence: TGTGCCAGCCGACTAGCGGGACCCCCCTACAATGAGCAGTTCTTC.

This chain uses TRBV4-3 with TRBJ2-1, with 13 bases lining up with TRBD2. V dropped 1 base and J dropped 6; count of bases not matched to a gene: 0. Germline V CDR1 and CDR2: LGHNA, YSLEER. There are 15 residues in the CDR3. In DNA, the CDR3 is TGCGCCAGCAGCCAAGGGACTAGCGGGAGCAATGAGCAGTTCTTC. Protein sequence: CASSQGTSGSNEQFF.

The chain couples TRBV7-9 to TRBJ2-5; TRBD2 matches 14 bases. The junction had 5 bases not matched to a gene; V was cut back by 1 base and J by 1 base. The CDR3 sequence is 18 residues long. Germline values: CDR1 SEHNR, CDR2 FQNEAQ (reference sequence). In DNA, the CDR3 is TGTGCCAGCAGCTTAGTGGGACTAGCGGGAGTTTCCCAAGAGACCCAGTACTTC. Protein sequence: CASSLVGLAGVSQETQYF.

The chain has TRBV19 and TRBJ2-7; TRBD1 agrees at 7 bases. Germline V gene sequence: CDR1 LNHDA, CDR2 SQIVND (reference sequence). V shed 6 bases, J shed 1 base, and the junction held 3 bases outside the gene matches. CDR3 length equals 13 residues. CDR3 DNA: TGTGCCAGTAGCCAGACAGGGTCCTACGAGCAGTACTTC. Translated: CASSQTGSYEQYF.